What follows are 3 T cell receptor beta chains derived from one specimen sequenced in a study of response to subunit inactivated influenza vaccine. TCRdb used MiXCR to reprocess the RT-PCR reads, holding one entry per CDR3 protein. This table has roughly 520,000 distinct CDR3 sequences, roughly 25% appearing once. This specimen consisted of CD4+ T cells sorted from PBMCs, obtained 4 to 6 days after vaccination. The receptors shown here come from a man in his fifties or sixties who received an inactivated influenza vaccine.

The rearrangement links TRBV6-5 to TRBJ2-2; 9 bases match TRBD2. The CDR3 is 15 residues long. V was pared by 4 bases and J by 1 base, with 1 base of the junction left unmatched. The V gene's germline CDR1 is MNHEY and CDR2 SVGAGI. The CDR3 DNA reads as TGTGCCAGCAGTTCTAGCGGGAAGAACACCGGGGAGCTGTTTTTT. Its protein is CASSSSGKNTGELFF.

This clonotype has a single count. The chain recombines TRBV20-1 with TRBJ2-1; unclear D gene. The germline V gene encodes CDR1 DFQATT and CDR2 SNEGSKA (reference sequence). Between the trimmed V and J ends, which lost 0 bases and 6 bases, there was a span of 15 bases. The CDR3 runs 15 residues. The CDR3 nucleotides read TGCAGTGCTAGAGATGCGGCAAGGTCCGGCAATGAGCAGTTCTTC. Translation gives CSARDAARSGNEQFF.

The rearrangement uses TRBV5-1 and TRBJ2-5; possibly TRBD1 or TRBD2 for D (7 bases each). Trimming left V 8 bases short and J 4 bases short, with 24 bases between. The CDR3 loop spans 16 amino acids. The germline V gene has CDR1 SGHRS and CDR2 YFSETQ. The CDR3 region is CASRDDLQGRGETQYF. DNA of the CDR3: TGCGCCAGTAGAGATGACCTACAGGGGAGGGGAGAGACCCAGTACTTC.